This TCR beta chain stems from a study of cytomegalovirus exposure and HLA in healthy donors. The primer mix had 60 Vbeta and 13 Jbeta primers. The repertoire was sequenced with immunoSEQ multiplex PCR; TCRdb's copy has only in-frame clones and lacks some. This sample has 150,000 to 200,000 clones, with under 90% found just once. Between the trimmed V and J ends, which lost 2 bases and 5 bases, there was a span of 10 bases. From germline, CDR1 is SEHNR and CDR2 FQNEAQ (reference sequence). The CDR3 extends over 15 amino acids. This TCR derives from a man between 18 and 35 years old in good health and CMV-seronegative. Sequenced: PBMCs. This chain uses TRBV7-9 with TRBJ1-6; TRBD1 might be the D (6 bases). CDR3 bases: TGTGCCAGCAGCTTACGACAGGCCGATAATTCACCCCTCCACTTT. This gives the protein CASSLRQADNSPLHF.